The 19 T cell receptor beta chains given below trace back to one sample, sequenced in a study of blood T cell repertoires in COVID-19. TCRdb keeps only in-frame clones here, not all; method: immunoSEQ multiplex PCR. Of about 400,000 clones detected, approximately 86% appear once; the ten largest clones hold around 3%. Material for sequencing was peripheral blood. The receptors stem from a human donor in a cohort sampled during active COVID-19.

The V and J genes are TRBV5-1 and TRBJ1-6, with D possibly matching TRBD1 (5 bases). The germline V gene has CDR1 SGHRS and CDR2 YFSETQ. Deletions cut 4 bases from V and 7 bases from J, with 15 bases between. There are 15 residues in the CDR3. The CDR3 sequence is CASSLGTGLNSPLHF. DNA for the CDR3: TGCGCCAGCAGCCTCGGGACTGGCCTCAATTCACCCCTCCACTTT.

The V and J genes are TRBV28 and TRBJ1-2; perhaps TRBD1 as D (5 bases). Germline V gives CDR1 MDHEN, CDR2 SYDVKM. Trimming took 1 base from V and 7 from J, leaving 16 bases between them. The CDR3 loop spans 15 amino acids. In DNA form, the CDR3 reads TGTGCCAGCAGTTTATCCGACCGCAGGGTGCGTGGCTACACCTTC. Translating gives CASSLSDRRVRGYTF.

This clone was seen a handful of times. CDR3 nucleotides: TGTGCCAGTACCGCGGGGGGCTATGGCTACACCTTC. This encodes CASTAGGYGYTF. The V gene is TRBV19, the J gene TRBJ1-2, with D possibly matching TRBD1 (5 bases). CDR3 size: 12 residues. Between the trimmed V and J ends, which lost 7 bases and 4 bases, there was a span of 10 bases. The germline V gene has CDR1 LNHDA and CDR2 SQIVND (reference sequence).

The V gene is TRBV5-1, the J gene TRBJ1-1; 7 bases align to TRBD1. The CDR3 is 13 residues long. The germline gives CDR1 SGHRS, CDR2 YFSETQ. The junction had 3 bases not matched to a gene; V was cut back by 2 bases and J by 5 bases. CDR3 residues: CASSLDRETEAFF. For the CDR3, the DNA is TGCGCCAGCAGCTTAGACAGGGAAACTGAAGCTTTCTTT.

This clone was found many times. DNA for the CDR3: TGCGCCAGCAGCTTGGACCCCCTAGGAAACACCATATATTTT. Protein product: CASSLDPLGNTIYF. The chain recombines TRBV5-1 with TRBJ1-3; D remains unclear. Per germline, CDR1 SGHRS and CDR2 YFSETQ. The CDR3 is 14 residues long. Trimming cost V 0 bases and J 4 bases, with 8 bases left between them.

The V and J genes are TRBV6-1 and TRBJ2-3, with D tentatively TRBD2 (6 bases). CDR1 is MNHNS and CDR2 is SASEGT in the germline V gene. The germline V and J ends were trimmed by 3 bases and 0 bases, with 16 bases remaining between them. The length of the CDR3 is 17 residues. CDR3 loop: CASSEKTPGLSTDTQYF. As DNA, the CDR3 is TGTGCCAGCAGTGAGAAGACCCCGGGACTTAGCACAGATACGCAGTATTTT.

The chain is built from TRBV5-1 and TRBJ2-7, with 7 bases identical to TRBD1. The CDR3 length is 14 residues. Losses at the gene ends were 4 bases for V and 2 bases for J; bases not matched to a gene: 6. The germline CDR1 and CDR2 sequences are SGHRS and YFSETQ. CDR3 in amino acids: CASSPTGTAYEQYF. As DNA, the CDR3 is TGCGCCAGCAGCCCGACCGGGACAGCCTACGAGCAGTACTTC.

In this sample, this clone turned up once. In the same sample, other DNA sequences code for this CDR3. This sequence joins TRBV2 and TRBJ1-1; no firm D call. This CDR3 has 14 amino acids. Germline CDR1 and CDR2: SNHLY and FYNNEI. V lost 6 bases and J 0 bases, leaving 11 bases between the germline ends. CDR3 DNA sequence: TGTGCCAGCAGCGGAGCAGTTATGAACACTGAAGCTTTCTTT. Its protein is CASSGAVMNTEAFF. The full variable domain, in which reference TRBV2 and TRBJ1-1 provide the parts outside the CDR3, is EPEVTQTPSHQVTQMGQEVILRCVPISNHLYFYWYRQILGQKVEFLVSFYNNEISEKSEIFDDQFSVERPDGSNFTLKIRSTKLEDSAMYFCASSGAVMNTEAFFGQGTRLTVV.

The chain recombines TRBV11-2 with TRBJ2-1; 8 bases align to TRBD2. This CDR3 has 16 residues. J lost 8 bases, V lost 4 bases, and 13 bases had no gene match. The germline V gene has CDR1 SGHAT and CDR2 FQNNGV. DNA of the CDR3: TGTGCCAGCAGCTATCTGGATCGGGGGGGCATGGATGAGCAGTTCTTC. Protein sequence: CASSYLDRGGMDEQFF.

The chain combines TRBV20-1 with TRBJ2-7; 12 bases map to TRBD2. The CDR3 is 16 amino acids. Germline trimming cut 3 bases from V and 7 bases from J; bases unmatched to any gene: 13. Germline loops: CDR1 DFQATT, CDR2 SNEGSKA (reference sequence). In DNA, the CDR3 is TGCAGTGCTAGTGGGTTCTCTAGCGGGAGGGCCGGTGAGCAGTACTTC. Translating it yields CSASGFSSGRAGEQYF.

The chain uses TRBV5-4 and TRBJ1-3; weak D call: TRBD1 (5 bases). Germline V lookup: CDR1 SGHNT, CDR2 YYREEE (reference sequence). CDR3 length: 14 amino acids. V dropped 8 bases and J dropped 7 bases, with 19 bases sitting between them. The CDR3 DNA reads TGTGCCAGTGGGCTCGGGGGTTATAAGAACACCATATATTTT. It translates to CASGLGGYKNTIYF.

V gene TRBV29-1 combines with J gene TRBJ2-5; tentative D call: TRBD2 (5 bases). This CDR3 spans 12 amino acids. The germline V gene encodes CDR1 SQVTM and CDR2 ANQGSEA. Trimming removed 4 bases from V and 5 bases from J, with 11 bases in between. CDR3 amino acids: CSVAVSGETQYF. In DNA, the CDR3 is TGCAGCGTTGCCGTCTCGGGGGAGACCCAGTACTTC. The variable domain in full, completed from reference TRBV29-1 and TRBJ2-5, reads SAVISQKPSRDICQRGTSLTIQCQVDSQVTMMFWYRQQPGQSLTLIATANQGSEATYESGFVIDKFPISRPNLTFSTLTVSNMSPEDSSIYLCSVAVSGETQYFGPGTRLLVL.

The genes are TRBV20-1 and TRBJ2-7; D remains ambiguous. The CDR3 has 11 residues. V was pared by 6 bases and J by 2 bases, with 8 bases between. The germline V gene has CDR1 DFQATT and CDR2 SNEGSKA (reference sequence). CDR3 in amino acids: CSAKRTYEQYF. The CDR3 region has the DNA TGCAGTGCCAAGAGAACCTACGAGCAGTACTTC.

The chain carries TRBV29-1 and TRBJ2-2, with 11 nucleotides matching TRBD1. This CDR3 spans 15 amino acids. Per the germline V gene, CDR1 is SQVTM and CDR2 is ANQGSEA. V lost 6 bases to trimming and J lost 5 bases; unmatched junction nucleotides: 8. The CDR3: CSVASGTGGTGELFF. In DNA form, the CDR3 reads TGCAGCGTAGCTAGCGGGACAGGGGGGACCGGGGAGCTGTTTTTT.

The CDR3 coding sequence is TGCGCCAGCAGCTTGACTAGCGGGAGAGCGGAGACCCAGTACTTC. Translated, it gives CASSLTSGRAETQYF. The genes are TRBV5-1 and TRBJ2-5, with 11 bases fitting TRBD2. The V segment lost 1 base and the J segment 5 bases; nucleotides outside the gene matches: 4. The germline CDR1 and CDR2 sequences are SGHRS and YFSETQ. This CDR3 spans 15 amino acids.

The CDR3 is CSVTGEGYGYTF. The CDR3 DNA reads TGCAGCGTAACGGGGGAGGGCTATGGCTACACCTTC. The rearrangement links TRBV29-1 to TRBJ1-2; the D gene is possibly TRBD1 (5 bases). The germline V gene encodes CDR1 SQVTM and CDR2 ANQGSEA. The CDR3 spans 12 residues. V shed 6 bases and J shed 4 bases, with 12 bases lying between them.

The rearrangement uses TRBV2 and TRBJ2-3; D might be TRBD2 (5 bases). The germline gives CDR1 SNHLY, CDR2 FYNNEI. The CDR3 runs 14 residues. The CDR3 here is CVPGPRMGSGTQYF. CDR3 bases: TGTGTGCCCGGGCCCCGGATGGGGTCGGGAACGCAGTATTTT.

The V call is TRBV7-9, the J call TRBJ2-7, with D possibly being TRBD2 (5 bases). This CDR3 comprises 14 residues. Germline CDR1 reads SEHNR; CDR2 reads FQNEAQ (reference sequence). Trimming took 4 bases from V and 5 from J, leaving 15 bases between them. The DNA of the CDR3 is TGTGCCAGCAGCTGGGGTGGGAGCGTCGACGAGCAGTACTTC. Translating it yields CASSWGGSVDEQYF.

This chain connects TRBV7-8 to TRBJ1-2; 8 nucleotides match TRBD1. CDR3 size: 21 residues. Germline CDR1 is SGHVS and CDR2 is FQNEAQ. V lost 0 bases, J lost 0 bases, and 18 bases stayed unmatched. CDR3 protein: CASSLARTGQTVRSSNYGYTF. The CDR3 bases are TGTGCCAGCAGCTTAGCCCGGACAGGGCAAACAGTAAGATCCTCTAACTATGGCTACACCTTC.